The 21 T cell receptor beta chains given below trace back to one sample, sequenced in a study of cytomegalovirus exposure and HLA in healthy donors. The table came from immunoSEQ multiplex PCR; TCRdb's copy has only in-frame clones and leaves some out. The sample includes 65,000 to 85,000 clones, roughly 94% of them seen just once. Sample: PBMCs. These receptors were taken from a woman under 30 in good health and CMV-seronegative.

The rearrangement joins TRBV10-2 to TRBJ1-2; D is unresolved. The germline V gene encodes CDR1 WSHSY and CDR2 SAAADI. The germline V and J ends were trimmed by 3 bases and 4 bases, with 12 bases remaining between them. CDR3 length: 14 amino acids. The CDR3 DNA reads TGCGCCAGCAGTGAAGAGGGCCCCCTCTATGGCTACACCTTC. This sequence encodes CASSEEGPLYGYTF.

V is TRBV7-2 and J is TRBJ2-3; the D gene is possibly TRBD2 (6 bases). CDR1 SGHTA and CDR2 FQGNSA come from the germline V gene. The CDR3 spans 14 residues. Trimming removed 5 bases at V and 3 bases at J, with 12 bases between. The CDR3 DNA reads TGTGCCAGCAGCAGGGCAGGGAGGACAGATACGCAGTATTTT. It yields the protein CASSRAGRTDTQYF.

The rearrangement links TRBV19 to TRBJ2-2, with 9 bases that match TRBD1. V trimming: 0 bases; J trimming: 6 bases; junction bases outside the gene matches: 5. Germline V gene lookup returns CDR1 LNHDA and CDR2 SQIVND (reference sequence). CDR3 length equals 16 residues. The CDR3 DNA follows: TGTGCCAGTAGTATAGATCCCGACAGGGGGGCCGGGGAGCTGTTTTTT. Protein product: CASSIDPDRGAGELFF.

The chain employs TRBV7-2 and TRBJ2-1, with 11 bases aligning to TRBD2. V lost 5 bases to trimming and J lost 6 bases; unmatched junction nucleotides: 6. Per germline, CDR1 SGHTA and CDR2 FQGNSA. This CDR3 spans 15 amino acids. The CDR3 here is CASSREGLAGNEQFF. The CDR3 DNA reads TGTGCCAGCAGCCGAGAAGGACTAGCGGGCAATGAGCAGTTCTTC. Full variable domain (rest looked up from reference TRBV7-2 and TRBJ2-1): GAGVSQSPSNKVTEKGKDVELRCDPISGHTALYWYRQSLGQGLEFLIYFQGNSAPDKSGLPSDRFSAERTGGSVSTLTIQRTQQEDSAVYLCASSREGLAGNEQFFGPGTRLTVL.

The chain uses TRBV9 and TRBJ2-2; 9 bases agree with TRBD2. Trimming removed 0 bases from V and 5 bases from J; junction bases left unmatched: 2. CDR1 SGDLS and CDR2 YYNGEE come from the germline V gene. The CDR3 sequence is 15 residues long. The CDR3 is CASSVDLAGTGELFF. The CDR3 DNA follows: TGTGCCAGCAGCGTAGACCTAGCGGGGACCGGGGAGCTGTTTTTT.

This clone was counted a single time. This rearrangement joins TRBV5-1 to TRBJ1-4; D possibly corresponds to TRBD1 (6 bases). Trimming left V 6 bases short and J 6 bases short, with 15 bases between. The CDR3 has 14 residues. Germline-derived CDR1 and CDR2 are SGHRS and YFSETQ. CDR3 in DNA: TGCGCCAGCACATCAGGGGCGGGGGATGAAAAACTGTTTTTT. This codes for CASTSGAGDEKLFF.

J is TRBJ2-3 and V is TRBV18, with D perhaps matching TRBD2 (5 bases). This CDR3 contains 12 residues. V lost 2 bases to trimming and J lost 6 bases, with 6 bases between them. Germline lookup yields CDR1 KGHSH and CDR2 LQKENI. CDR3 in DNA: TGTGCCAGCTCACCAGAGCGGGATACGCAGTATTTT. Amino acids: CASSPERDTQYF.

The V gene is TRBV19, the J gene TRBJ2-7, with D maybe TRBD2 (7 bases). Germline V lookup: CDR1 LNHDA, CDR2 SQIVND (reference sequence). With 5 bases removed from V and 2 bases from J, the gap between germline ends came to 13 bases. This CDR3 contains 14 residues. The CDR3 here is CASSYRDYPYEQYF. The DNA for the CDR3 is TGTGCCAGTAGTTACAGGGACTACCCCTACGAGCAGTACTTC. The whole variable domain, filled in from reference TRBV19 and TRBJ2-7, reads DGGITQSPKYLFRKEGQNVTLSCEQNLNHDAMYWYRQDPGQGLRLIYYSQIVNDFQKGDIAEGYSVSREKKESFPLTVTSAQKNPTAFYLCASSYRDYPYEQYFGPGTRLTVT.

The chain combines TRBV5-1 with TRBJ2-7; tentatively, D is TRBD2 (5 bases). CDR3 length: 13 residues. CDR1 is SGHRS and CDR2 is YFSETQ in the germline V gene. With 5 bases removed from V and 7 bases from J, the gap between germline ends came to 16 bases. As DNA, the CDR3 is TGCGCCAGCAGGGGTGAGGGTTCGGAAGAGCAGTACTTC. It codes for CASRGEGSEEQYF.

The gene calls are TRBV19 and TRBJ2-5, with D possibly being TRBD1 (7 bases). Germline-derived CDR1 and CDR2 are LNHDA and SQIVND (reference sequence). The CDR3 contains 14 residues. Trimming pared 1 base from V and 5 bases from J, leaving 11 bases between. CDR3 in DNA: TGTGCCAGTAGTATAGGCGCAGGGGGGGAGACCCAGTACTTC. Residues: CASSIGAGGETQYF.

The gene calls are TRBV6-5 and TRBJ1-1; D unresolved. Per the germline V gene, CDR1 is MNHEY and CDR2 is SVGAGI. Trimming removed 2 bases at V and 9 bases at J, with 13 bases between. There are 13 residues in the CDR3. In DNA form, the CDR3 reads TGTGCCAGCAGTTACGAGGCGGGCGGTCAAGCTTTCTTT. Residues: CASSYEAGGQAFF.

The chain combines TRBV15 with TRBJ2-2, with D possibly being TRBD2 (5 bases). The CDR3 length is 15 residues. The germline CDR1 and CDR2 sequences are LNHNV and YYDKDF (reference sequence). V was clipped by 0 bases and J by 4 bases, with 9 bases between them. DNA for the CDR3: TGTGCCACCAGCAGAGAGAGGGCGTCCACCGGGGAGCTGTTTTTT. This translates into CATSRERASTGELFF.

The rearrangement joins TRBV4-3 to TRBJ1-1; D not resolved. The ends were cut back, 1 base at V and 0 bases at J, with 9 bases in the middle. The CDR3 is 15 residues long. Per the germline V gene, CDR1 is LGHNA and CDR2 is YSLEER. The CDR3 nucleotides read TGCGCCAGCAGCCAAGGTATAGAAATGAACACTGAAGCTTTCTTT. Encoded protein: CASSQGIEMNTEAFF.

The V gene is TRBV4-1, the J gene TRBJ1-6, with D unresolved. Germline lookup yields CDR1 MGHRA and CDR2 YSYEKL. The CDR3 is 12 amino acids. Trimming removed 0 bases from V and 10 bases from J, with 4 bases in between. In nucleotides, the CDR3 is TGCGCCAGCAGCCAAGACCAGTCACCCCTCCACTTT. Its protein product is CASSQDQSPLHF.

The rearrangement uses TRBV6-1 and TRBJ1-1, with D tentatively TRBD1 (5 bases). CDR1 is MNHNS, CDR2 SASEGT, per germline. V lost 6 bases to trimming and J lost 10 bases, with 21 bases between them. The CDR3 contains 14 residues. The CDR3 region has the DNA TGTGCCAGCAGGACCCTTAAGGAGGGGATGAGAGCTTTCTTT. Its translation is CASRTLKEGMRAFF.

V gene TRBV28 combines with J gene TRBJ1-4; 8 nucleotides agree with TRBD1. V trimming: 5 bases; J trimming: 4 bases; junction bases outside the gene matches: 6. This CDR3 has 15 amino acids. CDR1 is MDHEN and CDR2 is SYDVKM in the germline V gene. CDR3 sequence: CASSALDRDNEKLFF. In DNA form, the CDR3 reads TGTGCCAGCAGTGCCTTGGACAGGGATAATGAAAAACTGTTTTTT.

For the CDR3, the DNA is TGTGCCAGTAGTATAGGACTAGCGGGAGCCGCCGGGCAGTTCTTC. This gives the protein CASSIGLAGAAGQFF. The chain couples TRBV19 to TRBJ2-1, with 12 bases aligning to TRBD2. Per germline, CDR1 LNHDA and CDR2 SQIVND (reference sequence). J was trimmed by 12 bases and V by 1 base; bases with no gene match: 7. The CDR3 consists of 15 residues.

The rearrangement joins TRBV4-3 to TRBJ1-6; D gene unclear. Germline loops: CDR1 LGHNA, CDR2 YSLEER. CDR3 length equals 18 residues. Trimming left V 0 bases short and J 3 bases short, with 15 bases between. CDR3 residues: CASSQDPLTLLYNSPLHF. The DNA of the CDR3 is TGCGCCAGCAGCCAAGACCCGTTGACACTGCTCTATAATTCACCCCTCCACTTT.

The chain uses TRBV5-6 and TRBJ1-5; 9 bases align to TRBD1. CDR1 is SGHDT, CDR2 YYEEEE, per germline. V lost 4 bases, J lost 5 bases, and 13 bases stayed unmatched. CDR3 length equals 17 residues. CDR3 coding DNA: TGTGCCAGCAGCCAAAAGCCCCAACGGACAGGGGATCAGCCCCAGCATTTT. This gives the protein CASSQKPQRTGDQPQHF.

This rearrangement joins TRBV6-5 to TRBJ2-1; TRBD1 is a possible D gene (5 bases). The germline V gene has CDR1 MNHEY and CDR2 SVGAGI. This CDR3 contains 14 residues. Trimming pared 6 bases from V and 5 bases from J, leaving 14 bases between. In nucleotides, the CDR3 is TGTGCCAGCAGCCTCGAAGGGGTGAACAATGAGCAGTTCTTC. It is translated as CASSLEGVNNEQFF.

Written as DNA, the CDR3 is TGTGCCACCAGCAGAGGAGTTCTAGCGGGAGAGCAGTACTTC. Residues: CATSRGVLAGEQYF. The rearrangement joins TRBV15 to TRBJ2-7; 9 bases line up with TRBD2. The V segment lost 1 base and the J segment 7 bases; nucleotides outside the gene matches: 5. Germline CDR1 LNHNV, CDR2 YYDKDF (reference sequence). CDR3 size: 14 residues.